These T cell receptor beta chains were read from a single sample in a study of blood T cell repertoires in COVID-19. Using immunoSEQ multiplex PCR, the repertoire was profiled, and TCRdb retains in-frame clones only, with some absent. The top ten clones hold roughly 3.9% of a sample with 120,000 to 150,000 clones, approximately 87% of them seen once. The sequenced material came from PBMCs or T cells enriched from blood (not recorded which). The source of these receptors is a man aged 50-60 years in a cohort exposed to, infected with or recovered from COVID-19 (not recorded which). Each CDR3 is given with its conserved first and last residue. A D gene is named only where the DNA matches it firmly. Only some rows state a clone size, as once, few, many or a class for expanded clones.

j_call d_call v_call clone_size cdr3_nt cdr3_aa
TRBJ1-2 - TRBV20-1 - TGCAGTGCTAGTACAATTGACTATGGCTACACCTTC CSASTIDYGYTF
TRBJ2-7 TRBD2 TRBV3-1/TRBV3-2 - TGTGCCAGCAGCCAAGAGTTGGTAAGCGGGAGTATCCCCGAGCAGTACTTC CASSQELVSGSIPEQYF
TRBJ1-3 TRBD1 TRBV15 - TGTGCCACCAACGACCACGGACAGGGCGGAAACACCATATATTTT CATNDHGQGGNTIYF
TRBJ1-2 TRBD1 TRBV10-2 - TGCGCCAGCAGTGAGTCGACAGGGGGAAACTATGGCTACACCTTC CASSESTGGNYGYTF
TRBJ2-1 - TRBV5-1 - TGCGCCAGCTTTGAAGGGAGGAGCTCCTACAATGAGCAGTTCTTC CASFEGRSSYNEQFF
TRBJ2-7 TRBD2 TRBV28 - TGTGCCAGCAGGGGCTTTCGGGAGGTCGGGGAGCAGTACTTC CASRGFREVGEQYF
TRBJ1-4 - TRBV9 - TGTGCCAGCAGCTCTCTCGGGGGGGCGAATAATGAAAAACTGTTTTTT CASSSLGGANNEKLFF
TRBJ1-5 - TRBV5-8 - TGTGCCAGCAGCTTGGCAGGGGAAAGCAATCAGCCCCAGCATTTT CASSLAGESNQPQHF
TRBJ2-5 - TRBV7-7 - TGTGCCAGCAGCCTCGGGATGCGAGAGACCCAGTACTTC CASSLGMRETQYF
TRBJ2-1 TRBD2 TRBV2 once TGTGCCAGCACGGGGGGGACTAGCGGGCCCAATGAGCAGTTCTTC CASTGGTSGPNEQFF
TRBJ2-7 - TRBV7-2 - TGTGCCAGCAGCGCGTACTCGAGCTCCTACGAGCAGTACTTC CASSAYSSSYEQYF
TRBJ2-5 - TRBV5-1 once TGCGCCAGCAGCTTGGCCCTTCAAGAGACCCAGTACTTC CASSLALQETQYF
TRBJ1-6 - TRBV27 once TGTGCCAGCAGACAGAGCTCGGGGTCTAATTCACCCCTCCACTTT CASRQSSGSNSPLHF
TRBJ2-3 TRBD2 TRBV10-1 - TGCGCCAGCAGTGCAGGACTAGCGGGATTCACAGATACGCAGTATTTT CASSAGLAGFTDTQYF
TRBJ1-1 TRBD1 TRBV15 - TGTGCCACCAGCAGGAGACAGGGGCCTGGGACTGAAGCTTTCTTT CATSRRQGPGTEAFF
TRBJ1-2 - TRBV7-8 - TGTGCCAGCAGCCCCGGACAGAACCTTAACTATGGCTACACCTTC CASSPGQNLNYGYTF
TRBJ2-7 TRBD2 TRBV27 - TGTGCCAGCAGTCGGACTAGCGGGCGCTACGAGCAGTACTTC CASSRTSGRYEQYF
TRBJ2-7 TRBD1 TRBV30 - TGTGCCTGGCGGGACAGGGGTTCCTACGAGCAGTACTTC CAWRDRGSYEQYF
TRBJ1-1 - TRBV7-9 - TGTGCCAGCAGCCTGATGGGAGCTGAAGCTTTCTTT CASSLMGAEAFF
TRBJ1-5 - TRBV30 few TGTGCCTGGAGGGGGGCAAATAGCAATCAGCCCCAGCATTTT CAWRGANSNQPQHF
TRBJ2-2 - TRBV21-1 - TGTGCCAGCAGCAAATGGACTAGCGGGAACTCAAAAGGCGCCGGGGAGCTGTTTTTT CASSKWTSGNSKGAGELFF
TRBJ2-3 TRBD2 TRBV13 medium-sized TGTGCCAGCAGCCCCGGGACTAGCGGGGGGGCCGATACAGATACGCAGTATTTT CASSPGTSGGADTDTQYF
TRBJ1-2 - TRBV2 - TGTGCCAGCGGACTTAACTATGGCTACACCTTC CASGLNYGYTF
TRBJ2-5 - TRBV11-2 few TGTGCCAGCAGCCTCAGTGCTGGAGAGACCCAGTACTTC CASSLSAGETQYF
TRBJ2-5 - TRBV5-6 - TGTGCCAGCAGCTTGGCCAGAGGGCGGGGAATGTACCAAGAGACCCAGTACTTC CASSLARGRGMYQETQYF
TRBJ1-1 - TRBV7-8 - TGTGCCAGCAGCTTAGGTTTCCGTGAAGCTTTCTTT CASSLGFREAFF
TRBJ2-2 - TRBV9 - TGTGCCAGCAGCGTAGTAGAAACCGGGGAGCTGTTTTTT CASSVVETGELFF
TRBJ2-7 TRBD2 TRBV27 few TGTGCCAGCAGGGCGGGGAGCGGGAGATCGCAGCAGTACTTC CASRAGSGRSQQYF
TRBJ2-1 TRBD1 TRBV29-1 few TGCAGCGCCCCCGGCCGGGACAGGTACAATGAGCAGTTCTTC CSAPGRDRYNEQFF
TRBJ1-2 TRBD1 TRBV29-1 - TGCAGCGTAGAGGGGGCGCGAGTGGATGGCTACACCTTC CSVEGARVDGYTF
TRBJ2-3 - TRBV9 - TGTGCCAGCAGCCGAGGACTGAATACGCAGTATTTT CASSRGLNTQYF
TRBJ2-1 TRBD1 TRBV6-2/TRBV6-3 - TGTGCCAGCAGCCACGACAGGGTCCCCTACAATGAGCAGTTCTTC CASSHDRVPYNEQFF
TRBJ1-2 TRBD1 TRBV10-3 once TGTGCCATCAGTGTGGGACAGGGGGCCGGTGGCTACACCTTC CAISVGQGAGGYTF
TRBJ2-3 - TRBV5-1 - TGCGCCAGCTCCCACTCAGAGGAGCGCACAGATACGCAGTATTTT CASSHSEERTDTQYF
TRBJ1-5 - TRBV28 - TGTGCCAGCAGCGCGCCAAGGGGGGGCCTCATAGCCCGGAGCAATCAGCCCCAGCATTTT CASSAPRGGLIARSNQPQHF
TRBJ2-7 - TRBV9 - TGTGCCAGCAGCCAGGGCTACGAGCAGTACTTC CASSQGYEQYF
TRBJ2-3 - TRBV5-8 - TGTGCCAGCAGCTTGGAGTTGGGCTCCACCACAGATACGCAGTATTTT CASSLELGSTTDTQYF
TRBJ1-1 - TRBV7-9 - TGTGCCAGCAGCTTGGACCCCTTAAGGGGGTTGGCTTTCTTT CASSLDPLRGLAFF
TRBJ2-7 - TRBV27 - TGTGCCAGCAGTAAAGAGGACAGTTCGTACGAGCAGTACTTC CASSKEDSSYEQYF
TRBJ1-6 - TRBV7-2 - TGTGCCAGCAGCCCCAGTATAAACTCCTATAATTCACCCCTCCACTTT CASSPSINSYNSPLHF